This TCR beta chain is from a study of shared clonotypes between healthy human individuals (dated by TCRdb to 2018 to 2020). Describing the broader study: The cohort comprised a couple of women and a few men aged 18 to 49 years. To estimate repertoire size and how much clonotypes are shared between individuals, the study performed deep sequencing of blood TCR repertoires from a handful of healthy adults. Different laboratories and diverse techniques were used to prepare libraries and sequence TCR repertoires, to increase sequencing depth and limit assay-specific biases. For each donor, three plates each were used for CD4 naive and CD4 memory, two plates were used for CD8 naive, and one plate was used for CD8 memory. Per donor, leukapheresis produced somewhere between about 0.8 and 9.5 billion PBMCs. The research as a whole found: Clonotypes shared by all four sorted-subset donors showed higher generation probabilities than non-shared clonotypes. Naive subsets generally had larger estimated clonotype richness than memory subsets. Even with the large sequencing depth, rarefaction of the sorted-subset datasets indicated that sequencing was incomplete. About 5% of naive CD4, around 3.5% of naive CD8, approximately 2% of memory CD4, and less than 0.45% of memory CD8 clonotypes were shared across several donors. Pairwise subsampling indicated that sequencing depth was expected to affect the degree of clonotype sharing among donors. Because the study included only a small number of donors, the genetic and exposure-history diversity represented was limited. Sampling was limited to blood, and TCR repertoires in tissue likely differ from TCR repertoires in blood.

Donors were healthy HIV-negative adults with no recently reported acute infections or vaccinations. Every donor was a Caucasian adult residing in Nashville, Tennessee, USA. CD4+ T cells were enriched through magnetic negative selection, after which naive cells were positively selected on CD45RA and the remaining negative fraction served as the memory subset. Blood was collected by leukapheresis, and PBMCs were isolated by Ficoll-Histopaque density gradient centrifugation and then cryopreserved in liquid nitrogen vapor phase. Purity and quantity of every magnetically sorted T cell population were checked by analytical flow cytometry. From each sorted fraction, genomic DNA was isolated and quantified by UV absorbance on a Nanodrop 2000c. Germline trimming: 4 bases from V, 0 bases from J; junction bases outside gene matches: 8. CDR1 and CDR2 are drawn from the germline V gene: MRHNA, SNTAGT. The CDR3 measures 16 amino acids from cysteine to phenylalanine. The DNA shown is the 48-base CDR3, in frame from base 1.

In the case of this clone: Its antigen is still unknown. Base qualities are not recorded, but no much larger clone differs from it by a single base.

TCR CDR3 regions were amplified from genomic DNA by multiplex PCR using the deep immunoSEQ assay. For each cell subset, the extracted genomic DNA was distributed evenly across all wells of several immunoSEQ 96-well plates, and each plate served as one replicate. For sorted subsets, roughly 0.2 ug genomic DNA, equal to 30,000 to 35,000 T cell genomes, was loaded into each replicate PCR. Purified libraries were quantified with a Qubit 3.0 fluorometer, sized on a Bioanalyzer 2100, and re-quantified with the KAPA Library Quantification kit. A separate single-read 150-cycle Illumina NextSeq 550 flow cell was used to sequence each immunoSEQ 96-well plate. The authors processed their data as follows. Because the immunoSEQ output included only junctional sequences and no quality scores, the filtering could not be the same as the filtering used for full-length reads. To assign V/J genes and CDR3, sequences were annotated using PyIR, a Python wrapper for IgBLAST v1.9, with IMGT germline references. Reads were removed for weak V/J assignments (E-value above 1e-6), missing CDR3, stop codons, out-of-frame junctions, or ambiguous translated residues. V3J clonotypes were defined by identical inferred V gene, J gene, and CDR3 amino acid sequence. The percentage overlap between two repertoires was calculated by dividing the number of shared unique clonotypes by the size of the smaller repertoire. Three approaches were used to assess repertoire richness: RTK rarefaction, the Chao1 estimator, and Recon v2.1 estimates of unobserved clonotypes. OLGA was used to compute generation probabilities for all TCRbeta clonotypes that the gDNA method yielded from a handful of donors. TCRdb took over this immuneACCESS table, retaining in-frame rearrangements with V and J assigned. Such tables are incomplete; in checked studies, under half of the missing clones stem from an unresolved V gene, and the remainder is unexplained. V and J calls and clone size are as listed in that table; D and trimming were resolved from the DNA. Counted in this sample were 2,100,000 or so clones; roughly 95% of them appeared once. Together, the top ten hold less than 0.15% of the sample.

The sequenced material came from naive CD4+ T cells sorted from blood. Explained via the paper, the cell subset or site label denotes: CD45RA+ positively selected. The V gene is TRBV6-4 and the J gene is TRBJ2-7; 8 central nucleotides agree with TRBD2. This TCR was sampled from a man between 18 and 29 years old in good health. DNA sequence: TGTGCCAGCAGTGTGGTAGCGAGCGGGAGCTCCTACGAGCAGTACTTC. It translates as CASSVVASGSSYEQYF.